The clone carrying this T cell receptor (beta chain) has ten or more counts. Antigen specificity is unknown. Time point in this sample: pre-sensitization, week 0. Regarding treatment: therapeutic diphenylcyclopropenone sensitization with weekly scalp DPC. TCRdb redid the calling of the RACE reads with MiXCR, one entry per CDR3 protein. Of about 380,000 distinct CDR3 sequences listed, more than 4.5% are singletons. These data belong to a study of human T cells and chemical hapten exposure. Study-wide background: Patients were mainly female, each with alopecia areata, totalis or universalis. Study-wide results and caveats: There was no change with DPC sensitization in TCRs above 1 in 1000 frequency. In comparison with controls, expanded TCRs gave rise to a significantly larger number of large CDR3 similarity clusters.

The V and J ends lost 5 bases and 3 bases respectively, with 17 bases between them. Germline CDR1 is MNHEY and CDR2 is SMNVEV (reference sequence). This CDR3 is 16 amino acids long. This chain links TRBV27 with TRBJ2-1; TRBD1 is a possible D gene (6 bases). This clonotype was obtained from a woman aged 50 to 60 with alopecia areata. Some clones in this sample may be carry-over from other donors' samples. Sequencing used whole blood, obtained in connection with sensitization to the hapten diphenylcyclopropenone (DPC). CDR3 sequence: CASSRTVPDLYNEQFF. CDR3 nucleotide sequence: TGTGCCAGCAGTCGGACAGTGCCTGATCTCTACAATGAGCAGTTCTTC.